These T cell receptor beta chains were read from a single sample in a study of shared clonotypes between healthy human individuals. Sequencing was performed with immunoSEQ multiplex PCR; in TCRdb, only in-frame clones are kept and a portion is missing. The table includes nearly 500,000 clones, 76% detected once. The sequencing input was PBMCs. These receptors came from a woman in her thirties or forties in good health. Some clones in this sample may be carry-over from other donors' samples. The CDR3 runs from the conserved cysteine through the conserved F or W. The D gene is left open where the match is weak. Expanded clones are given a class, and other clones once, few, many or no size at all.

V gene: TRBV9; J gene: TRBJ2-4; D gene: NA; clone size: NA; CDR3 protein: CASSVGPEGDIQYF; CDR3 DNA: TGTGCCAGCAGCGTCGGGCCGGAGGGGGACATTCAGTACTTC
V gene: TRBV19; J gene: TRBJ2-7; D gene: TRBD1; clone size: NA; CDR3 protein: CASSLVGTGGEQYF; CDR3 DNA: TGTGCCAGTAGTTTGGTCGGGACAGGAGGCGAGCAGTACTTC
V gene: TRBV2; J gene: TRBJ1-1; D gene: NA; clone size: NA; CDR3 protein: CASSVVQVGTEAFF; CDR3 DNA: TGTGCCAGCAGTGTCGTACAGGTTGGTACTGAAGCTTTCTTT
V gene: TRBV27; J gene: TRBJ2-7; D gene: NA; clone size: NA; CDR3 protein: CASSSTTAGGSYEQYF; CDR3 DNA: TGTGCCAGCAGTTCCACGACGGCCGGCGGCTCCTACGAGCAGTACTTC
V gene: TRBV29-1; J gene: TRBJ1-2; D gene: TRBD1; clone size: few; CDR3 protein: CSVRTGVNYGYTF; CDR3 DNA: TGCAGCGTCAGGACAGGGGTTAACTATGGCTACACCTTC
V gene: TRBV6-1; J gene: TRBJ1-5; D gene: NA; clone size: NA; CDR3 protein: CASSGEGGVQPQHF; CDR3 DNA: TGTGCCAGCAGTGGTGAGGGGGGGGTTCAGCCCCAGCATTTT
V gene: TRBV30; J gene: TRBJ1-1; D gene: TRBD1; clone size: NA; CDR3 protein: CAWNDRVDTEAFF; CDR3 DNA: TGTGCCTGGAATGACAGGGTAGACACTGAAGCTTTCTTT
V gene: TRBV7-2; J gene: TRBJ2-7; D gene: TRBD2; clone size: NA; CDR3 protein: CASSLGSGRAIYEQYF; CDR3 DNA: TGTGCCAGCAGCTTAGGGAGCGGGAGGGCTATATACGAGCAGTACTTC
V gene: TRBV7-6; J gene: TRBJ1-1; D gene: TRBD1; clone size: NA; CDR3 protein: CASSLAPGGWEAFF; CDR3 DNA: TGTGCCAGCAGCTTAGCGCCAGGGGGTTGGGAAGCTTTCTTT
V gene: TRBV5-6; J gene: TRBJ1-3; D gene: NA; clone size: once; CDR3 protein: CASSRSEGIGNTIYF; CDR3 DNA: TGTGCCAGCAGCCGGAGCGAGGGGATCGGAAACACCATATATTTT
V gene: TRBV5-6; J gene: TRBJ2-5; D gene: TRBD2; clone size: many; CDR3 protein: CASSRGLGETQYF; CDR3 DNA: TGTGCCAGCAGCAGGGGACTAGGAGAGACCCAGTACTTC
V gene: TRBV7-3; J gene: TRBJ2-2; D gene: NA; clone size: few; CDR3 protein: CASSIATGELFF; CDR3 DNA: TGTGCCAGCAGCATAGCCACCGGGGAGCTGTTTTTT
V gene: TRBV28; J gene: TRBJ2-7; D gene: NA; clone size: NA; CDR3 protein: CASSSLAGSVPYEQYF; CDR3 DNA: TGTGCCAGCAGTTCACTTGCGGGCAGTGTGCCCTACGAGCAGTACTTC
V gene: TRBV27; J gene: TRBJ2-7; D gene: TRBD2; clone size: NA; CDR3 protein: CASSYRRLAGGHEQYF; CDR3 DNA: TGTGCCAGCAGTTACCGACGACTAGCGGGAGGCCACGAGCAGTACTTC
V gene: TRBV28; J gene: TRBJ1-5; D gene: NA; clone size: NA; CDR3 protein: CASSLDLQPQHF; CDR3 DNA: TGTGCCAGCAGTCTGGACCTTCAGCCCCAGCATTTT
V gene: TRBV30; J gene: TRBJ2-7; D gene: TRBD2; clone size: NA; CDR3 protein: CAWKTSGSVHREQYF; CDR3 DNA: TGTGCCTGGAAGACTAGCGGGAGTGTTCATCGGGAGCAGTACTTC
V gene: TRBV28; J gene: TRBJ2-7; D gene: NA; clone size: NA; CDR3 protein: CASSSRYEQYF; CDR3 DNA: TGTGCCAGCAGTTCTAGGTACGAGCAGTACTTC
V gene: TRBV6-4; J gene: TRBJ2-1; D gene: TRBD2; clone size: NA; CDR3 protein: CASSREGYNEQFF; CDR3 DNA: TGTGCCAGCAGCCGGGAGGGATACAATGAGCAGTTCTTC
V gene: TRBV5-1; J gene: TRBJ2-3; D gene: TRBD2; clone size: NA; CDR3 protein: CASSLGLANSHRADTQYF; CDR3 DNA: TGCGCCAGCAGCTTGGGACTAGCGAACTCCCATCGGGCAGATACGCAGTATTTT
V gene: TRBV30; J gene: TRBJ2-4; D gene: NA; clone size: NA; CDR3 protein: CAWSVRFQGEAKNIQYF; CDR3 DNA: TGTGCCTGGAGTGTACGGTTCCAGGGTGAAGCCAAAAACATTCAGTACTTC
V gene: TRBV11-2; J gene: TRBJ2-1; D gene: NA; clone size: many; CDR3 protein: CASSLVAGLNEQFF; CDR3 DNA: TGTGCCAGCAGCTTAGTGGCGGGGCTCAATGAGCAGTTCTTC
V gene: TRBV11-2; J gene: TRBJ2-3; D gene: NA; clone size: NA; CDR3 protein: CASSMLMADTQYF; CDR3 DNA: TGTGCCAGCAGCATGTTAATGGCAGATACGCAGTATTTT